This passage covers 24 T cell receptor beta chains from one sample sequenced in a study of blood T cell repertoires in COVID-19. Profiling relied on immunoSEQ multiplex PCR, and the TCRdb table lists in-frame clones only, not all of them. The repertoire holds around 150,000 clones, with 80% to 95% as singletons. Specimen: peripheral blood. The receptor set was obtained from a woman aged 50 to 65 with acute or convalescent COVID-19.

The V and J genes are TRBV6-5 and TRBJ2-5; 8 bases map to TRBD1. V lost 6 bases, J lost 5 bases, and 11 bases stayed unmatched. CDR1 and CDR2 from the germline V gene are MNHEY and SVGAGI. The CDR3 totals 15 residues. CDR3 in amino acids: CASSDLQGAGETQYF. CDR3 coding DNA: TGTGCCAGCAGCGACCTTCAGGGGGCTGGGGAGACCCAGTACTTC.

This chain connects TRBV12-3 or TRBV12-4 to TRBJ2-7, with a possible D match to TRBD2 (5 bases). The CDR3 totals 12 residues. V was pared by 0 bases and J by 6 bases, with 6 bases between. As DNA, the CDR3 is TGTGCCAGCAGTTTAGCCGGGATCGAGCAGTACTTC. It is translated as CASSLAGIEQYF.

The chain links TRBV7-9 to TRBJ2-7; 12 nucleotides agree with TRBD2. V lost 8 bases, J lost 4 bases, and 6 bases stayed unmatched. There are 14 residues in the CDR3. Germline lookup yields CDR1 SEHNR and CDR2 FQNEAQ (reference sequence). In nucleotides, the CDR3 is TGTGCCAGCGGGCGACTAGCGGGAGAATACGAGCAGTACTTC. It translates to CASGRLAGEYEQYF.

The chain uses TRBV7-9 and TRBJ1-6; TRBD1 matches at 12 bases. The CDR3 extends over 16 amino acids. CDR1 and CDR2 (germline): SEHNR, FQNEAQ (reference sequence). J lost 10 bases, V lost 5 bases, and 9 bases had no gene match. CDR3 region: CASSASAGTGGSPLHF. The CDR3 DNA reads TGTGCCAGCAGCGCCTCCGCGGGGACAGGGGGCTCACCCCTCCACTTT.

The rearrangement uses TRBV10-2 and TRBJ1-5, with 7 bases identical to TRBD1. V lost 5 bases, J lost 7 bases, and 8 bases stayed unmatched. This CDR3 spans 14 amino acids. Germline CDR1 is WSHSY and CDR2 is SAAADI. The CDR3 loop is CASSIAGGSQPQHF. The CDR3 coding sequence is TGCGCCAGCAGTATAGCAGGGGGTTCCCAGCCCCAGCATTTT.

The rearrangement uses TRBV14 and TRBJ1-1; the D gene is possibly TRBD1 (5 bases). V was cut by 9 bases and J by 3 bases, with 14 bases left in between. The CDR3 has 13 residues. Per germline, CDR1 SGHDN and CDR2 FVKESK. CDR3 amino acids: CASSREVDTEAFF. CDR3 coding DNA: TGTGCCAGTTCCAGGGAGGTGGACACTGAAGCTTTCTTT.

V usage is TRBV12-5 and J usage is TRBJ2-1, with no clear D. Germline loops: CDR1 LGHNT, CDR2 FRNRAP. The CDR3 is made up of 13 amino acids. Trimming removed 1 base at V and 6 bases at J, with 7 bases between. CDR3 DNA: TGTGCTAGTGGTTTGGCTTCGGGCAATGAGCAGTTCTTC. Translation gives CASGLASGNEQFF.

The chain is built from TRBV19 and TRBJ2-5; the D gene is possibly TRBD2 (6 bases). The germline V gene encodes CDR1 LNHDA and CDR2 SQIVND (reference sequence). The V gene lost 3 bases and the J gene lost 0 bases, with 8 bases spanning the gap. The CDR3 covers 14 residues. In nucleotides, the CDR3 is TGTGCCAGTAGTATCGGCGGGGACCAAGAGACCCAGTACTTC. As protein: CASSIGGDQETQYF.

In its sample, this clone was seen once. The chain carries TRBV30 and TRBJ1-2; D possibly corresponds to TRBD1 (5 bases). Germline lookup yields CDR1 GTSNPN and CDR2 SVGIG (reference sequence). The V gene lost 8 bases and the J gene lost 8 bases, with 15 bases spanning the gap. This CDR3 is built from 11 residues. CDR3 sequence reads: CAVQGGWGYTF. Written as DNA, the CDR3 is TGTGCCGTTCAGGGAGGGTGGGGCTACACCTTC.

The gene calls are TRBV6-2 or TRBV6-3 and TRBJ2-5; D is possibly TRBD2 (5 bases). This CDR3 comprises 15 residues. V was cut by 0 bases and J by 0 bases, with 8 bases left in between. Germline CDR1 MNHEY, CDR2 SVGEGT. CDR3 amino acids: CASSYSVEDQETQYF. CDR3 DNA: TGTGCCAGCAGTTACTCAGTGGAGGACCAAGAGACCCAGTACTTC.

This rearrangement joins TRBV19 to TRBJ1-2; 9 positions match TRBD1. V lost 7 bases and J lost 6; bases outside the gene matches: 12. This CDR3 is built from 15 residues. Germline assignment: CDR1 LNHDA and CDR2 SQIVND (reference sequence). The CDR3 sequence is CASTPRDRVYDGYTF. The CDR3 coding sequence is TGTGCCAGTACCCCCCGGGACAGGGTTTACGATGGCTACACCTTC.

The rearrangement links TRBV5-1 to TRBJ1-2; TRBD1 is a possible D gene (6 bases). V was cut by 5 bases and J by 5 bases, with 13 bases left in between. Germline V lookup: CDR1 SGHRS, CDR2 YFSETQ. This CDR3 comprises 13 residues. The CDR3 coding sequence is TGCGCCAGCAGACTGACAGGTCTTTATGGCTACACCTTC. Protein product: CASRLTGLYGYTF.

The genes are TRBV5-1 and TRBJ1-1; 9 bases match TRBD1. The length of the CDR3 is 15 residues. V dropped 3 bases and J dropped 0; count of bases not matched to a gene: 3. Germline V lookup: CDR1 SGHRS, CDR2 YFSETQ. The CDR3 loop reads CASSWGQGLNTEAFF. In DNA, the CDR3 is TGCGCCAGCAGCTGGGGACAGGGTCTGAACACTGAAGCTTTCTTT.

This clone was seen a handful of times. The chain joins TRBV11-3 to TRBJ2-7; TRBD2 matches at 14 bases. V shed 5 bases, J shed 3 bases, and the junction held 6 bases outside the gene matches. CDR3 length equals 16 residues. Germline V gene sequence: CDR1 SGHNT, CDR2 YENEEA. The CDR3 region is CASSGWTSGRFYEQYF. The CDR3 DNA reads as TGTGCCAGCAGCGGGTGGACTAGCGGGAGGTTCTACGAGCAGTACTTC.

The V and J genes are TRBV7-2 and TRBJ2-7; a weak D match, TRBD1 (5 bases). This CDR3 spans 17 amino acids. The V end lost 3 bases, the J end lost 7 bases, and 25 bases lay between the germline ends. Germline CDR1 SGHTA, CDR2 FQGNSA. CDR3 nucleotide sequence: TGTGCCAGCAGCTTCGCTAATGGGTTCGCCAGGGTTGGAGAGCAGTACTTC. Amino acid sequence: CASSFANGFARVGEQYF. Complete variable domain (other parts from reference TRBV7-2 and TRBJ2-7): GAGVSQSPSNKVTEKGKDVELRCDPISGHTALYWYRQSLGQGLEFLIYFQGNSAPDKSGLPSDRFSAERTGGSVSTLTIQRTQQEDSAVYLCASSFANGFARVGEQYFGPGTRLTVT.

This chain uses TRBV11-2 with TRBJ2-1; 7 nucleotides match TRBD2. The V gene's germline CDR1 is SGHAT and CDR2 FQNNGV. This CDR3 contains 13 residues. The V segment lost 5 bases and the J segment 9 bases; nucleotides outside the gene matches: 7. CDR3 bases: TGTGCCAGCAGCCCCCGAGGGGAGGGTGAGCAGTTCTTC. Encoded protein: CASSPRGEGEQFF.

This sequence joins TRBV2 and TRBJ1-1, with TRBD1 identical over 9 bases. V was clipped by 10 bases and J by 3 bases; unmatched bases: 6. The germline V gene encodes CDR1 SNHLY and CDR2 FYNNEI. The CDR3 consists of 13 residues. The CDR3 DNA is TGTGCCACAAAAGGGGACAGGGACACTGAAGCTTTCTTT. Its protein product is CATKGDRDTEAFF.

V usage is TRBV11-3 and J usage is TRBJ2-1; tentatively, D is TRBD1 (7 bases). The germline V and J ends were trimmed by 2 bases and 7 bases, with 15 bases remaining between them. CDR3 length: 15 residues. CDR1 and CDR2 from the germline V gene are SGHNT and YENEEA. CDR3 coding DNA: TGTGCCAGCAGCTTATTCGGGGGACAGAGTAATGAGCAGTTCTTC. The encoded protein is CASSLFGGQSNEQFF. The variable domain in full, with the rest retrieved from reference TRBV11-3 and TRBJ2-1, is EAGVVQSPRYKIIEKKQPVAFWCNPISGHNTLYWYLQNLGQGPELLIRYENEEAVDDSQLPKDRFSAERLKGVDSTLKIQPAELGDSAVYLCASSLFGGQSNEQFFGPGTRLTVL.

V gene TRBV2 combines with J gene TRBJ1-1; no definite D call. CDR1 is SNHLY and CDR2 is FYNNEI in the germline V gene. The V gene lost 3 bases and the J gene lost 6 bases, with 14 bases spanning the gap. The CDR3 consists of 14 residues. DNA of the CDR3: TGTGCCAGCAGTGACTTGGTTAAGGAGGCTGAAGCTTTCTTT. It is translated as CASSDLVKEAEAFF.

This chain uses TRBV28 with TRBJ1-1, with a possible D match to TRBD1 (6 bases). The CDR3 has 15 amino acids. Germline CDR1 and CDR2: MDHEN and SYDVKM. V lost 6 bases, J lost 8 bases, and 22 bases lay in between. As DNA, the CDR3 is TGTGCCAGCAGCCCCGGCGTGGGGGCGGTGAGGGAAGCTTTCTTT. It yields the protein CASSPGVGAVREAFF. Variable domain in full (rest from reference TRBV28 and TRBJ1-1): DVKVTQSSRYLVKRTGEKVFLECVQDMDHENMFWYRQDPGLGLRLIYFSYDVKMKEKGDIPEGYSVSREKKERFSLILESASTNQTSMYLCASSPGVGAVREAFFGQGTRLTVV.

The CDR3 sequence is CASSQVLRGVAGELFF. The CDR3 bases are TGTGCCAGCAGCCAAGTCTTGCGGGGGGTGGCCGGGGAGCTGTTTTTT. V gene TRBV3-1 (or the pseudogene TRBV3-2) combines with J gene TRBJ2-2; TRBD2 matches 8 bases. The V segment lost 1 base and the J segment 6 bases; nucleotides outside the gene matches: 7. CDR3 length: 16 residues. The germline V gene encodes CDR1 LGHDT and CDR2 YNNKEL (reference sequence).

The sample holds one count of this clone. The V and J genes are TRBV7-2 and TRBJ2-1, with D maybe TRBD2 (5 bases). Trimming cost V 2 bases and J 5 bases, with 10 bases left between them. Germline V gene sequence: CDR1 SGHTA, CDR2 FQGNSA. CDR3 length: 14 residues. As DNA, the CDR3 is TGTGCCAGCAGCTTAATGAGGGTACACAATGAGCAGTTCTTC. Protein: CASSLMRVHNEQFF.

This sequence joins TRBV11-3 and TRBJ2-1, with TRBD2 matching 7 bases. J lost 10 bases, V lost 5 bases, and 17 bases had no gene match. Germline V gives CDR1 SGHNT, CDR2 YENEEA. The CDR3 spans 16 residues. CDR3 DNA sequence: TGTGCCAGCAGCCTAACTAGCGCTTCAGCCGCGGGAGAGCAGTTCTTC. Protein: CASSLTSASAAGEQFF.

V usage is TRBV7-8 and J usage is TRBJ2-2; 14 bases are a match to TRBD2. The CDR3 spans 15 residues. Germline V gives CDR1 SGHVS, CDR2 FQNEAQ. V was clipped by 4 bases and J by 6 bases; unmatched bases: 1. The CDR3 region has the DNA TGTGCCAGCAGCTGGGGACTAGCGGGAGCCGGGGAGCTGTTTTTT. Translation gives CASSWGLAGAGELFF.